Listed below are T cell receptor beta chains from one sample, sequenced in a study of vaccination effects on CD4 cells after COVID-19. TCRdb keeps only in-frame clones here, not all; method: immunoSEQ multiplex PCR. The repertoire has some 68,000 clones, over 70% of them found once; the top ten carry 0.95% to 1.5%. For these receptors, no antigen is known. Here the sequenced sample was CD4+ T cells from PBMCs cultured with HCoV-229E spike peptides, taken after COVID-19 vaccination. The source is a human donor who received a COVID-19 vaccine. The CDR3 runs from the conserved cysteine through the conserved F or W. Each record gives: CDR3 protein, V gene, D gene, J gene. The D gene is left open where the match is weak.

CASSPSPTTYNEQFF TRBV7-3 NA TRBJ2-1
CATSDPTGRGGETQYF TRBV24-1 TRBD1 TRBJ2-5
CASSLVPGGQGDTQYF TRBV5-1 TRBD1 TRBJ2-3
CATSYHSGGKDEQFF TRBV15 TRBD2 TRBJ2-1
CSVKTGTGGGEAFF TRBV29-1 TRBD1 TRBJ1-1
CASSDGTGALAYNEQFF TRBV10-2 TRBD1 TRBJ2-1
CASSLAGAAGQPQHF TRBV5-1 NA TRBJ1-5
CASSVRKLGDTGELFF TRBV5-1 NA TRBJ2-2
CASSEVGPQVAGELFF TRBV6-1 NA TRBJ2-2
CAWSVGQGGQPQHF TRBV30 NA TRBJ1-5
CASSFRGGGTDTQYF TRBV5-6 TRBD2 TRBJ2-3
CASSRIQSSGNTIYF TRBV9 NA TRBJ1-3
CASSLTTNTGELFF TRBV5-1 NA TRBJ2-2
CAISESLGNTGELFF TRBV10-3 NA TRBJ2-2
CASTRAGKFDTQYF TRBV19 NA TRBJ2-3
CASTRQRIQETQYF TRBV2 NA TRBJ2-5
CASSLVDRVTEAFF TRBV11-2 TRBD1 TRBJ1-1
CASSVEGNSNQPQHF TRBV2 NA TRBJ1-5
CASSQSWSGGQPQHF TRBV16 TRBD1 TRBJ1-5
CATSTETVIAGELFF TRBV15 NA TRBJ2-2
CASSRLAGGPDTDTQYF TRBV2 TRBD2 TRBJ2-3
CASSSFPGGAENIQYF TRBV7-3 TRBD2 TRBJ2-4
CATSDYQETQYF TRBV24-1 NA TRBJ2-5
CASSPGVGDTQYF TRBV18 NA TRBJ2-3
CASSFTQGTDTQYF TRBV28 NA TRBJ2-3
CASSYAGTENTEAFF TRBV6-5 TRBD1 TRBJ1-1
CASTGLMNTEAFF TRBV10-2 NA TRBJ1-1
CASSLLEDTQYF TRBV6-5 NA TRBJ2-3
CASSEWSGTPNQPQHF TRBV6-1 NA TRBJ1-5
CASWRGVGEKLFF TRBV6-5 NA TRBJ1-4
CATRDWETQYF TRBV6-5 NA TRBJ2-5
CASSVELAGVEQFF TRBV2 TRBD2 TRBJ2-1
CASSLVATDTQYF TRBV12-3/TRBV12-4 NA TRBJ2-3
CASWTGGKETQYF TRBV5-4 TRBD1 TRBJ2-5
CASSLGTALAKNIQYF TRBV7-9 NA TRBJ2-4
CASSPHPGGSETQYF TRBV18 NA TRBJ2-5
CASSQATHTQYF TRBV14 NA TRBJ2-3
CASTQAPSYGYTF TRBV28 NA TRBJ1-2
CASPGPPGGNTEAFF TRBV5-8 NA TRBJ1-1
CASSTQGGSTEAFF TRBV6-5 NA TRBJ1-1
CASTAGGPGETQYF TRBV11-2 TRBD2 TRBJ2-5
CATSDGYGYTF TRBV24-1 NA TRBJ1-2
CASSERLNSPLHF TRBV6-4 NA TRBJ1-6
CASSTRQGLTGELFF TRBV3-1/TRBV3-2 TRBD1 TRBJ2-2
CATSDSGTGDNEQFF TRBV24-1 TRBD1 TRBJ2-1
CASSTTDRTYTGNEQFF TRBV5-6 TRBD1 TRBJ2-1
CASSLYQGTDTQYF TRBV7-3 NA TRBJ2-3
CATSDFPLTSAETIGELFF TRBV24-1 NA TRBJ2-2
CASSRSPGDRTDTQYF TRBV9 NA TRBJ2-3
CASSLYGGSTDTQYF TRBV5-1 NA TRBJ2-3
CASSFPLGGDTEAFF TRBV7-2 NA TRBJ1-1
CASSKGGGNQPQHF TRBV18 TRBD1 TRBJ1-5
CATSSGRGFNTIYF TRBV24-1 TRBD1 TRBJ1-3
CASSRQGGRRETQYF TRBV28 NA TRBJ2-5